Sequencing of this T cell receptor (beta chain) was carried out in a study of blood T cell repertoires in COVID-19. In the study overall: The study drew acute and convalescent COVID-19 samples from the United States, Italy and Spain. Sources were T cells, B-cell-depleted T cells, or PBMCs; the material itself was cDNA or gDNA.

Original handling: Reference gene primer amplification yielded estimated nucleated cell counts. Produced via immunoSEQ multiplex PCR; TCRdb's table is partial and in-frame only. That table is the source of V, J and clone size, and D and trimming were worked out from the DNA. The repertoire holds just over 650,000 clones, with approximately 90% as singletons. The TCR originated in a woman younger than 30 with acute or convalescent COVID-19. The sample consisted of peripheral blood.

The CDR3 DNA reads TGTGCCAGCAGTTTTACTAGCGGGGCGTTCGAGCAGTACTTC. Translation: CASSFTSGAFEQYF. V usage is TRBV5-5 and J usage is TRBJ2-7, with TRBD2 matching over 10 bases. The length of the CDR3 is 14 residues. In germline, CDR1 is SGHKS, CDR2 YYEKEE (reference sequence). Trimming at V came to 5 bases and at J to 6 bases, leaving 8 bases not matched to a gene. Using reference TRBV5-5 and TRBJ2-7 for the parts outside the CDR3, the full variable domain is DAGVTQSPTHLIKTRGQQVTLRCSPISGHKSVSWYQQVLGQGPQFIFQYYEKEERGRGNFPDRFSARQFPNYSSELNVNALLLGDSALYLCASSFTSGAFEQYFGPGTRLTVT.